This TCR beta chain derives from a study of shared clonotypes between healthy human individuals. Study-level information: A couple of women and a few men aged 18 to 49 made up the donors. There were three CD4 naive, three CD4 memory, two CD8 naive and one CD8 memory plates per donor.

CD45RO-negative, CCR7-positively selected cells formed the naive CD8 fraction, excluding terminally differentiated effector memory CD45RA+ cells. On this clone itself: Its antigen is not known.

This CDR3 has 13 amino acids. From germline, CDR1 is SEHNR and CDR2 FQNEAQ (reference sequence). With 8 bases clipped from V and 6 bases from J, the junction kept 9 bases outside the gene matches. General study findings and limits: Lower generation probabilities were found for non-shared clonotypes than for those shared by all four donors.

Researchers ran the assay at a deep level. Assay: immunoSEQ multiplex PCR; the TCRdb copy retains only in-frame clones and omits some. This sample has about 1,800,000 clones; about 95% occur once, and the top ten carry approximately 1.2%. Sequenced input: naive CD8+ T cells sorted from blood. The sequence derives from a man between 18 and 29 years old in good health. V and J are TRBV7-9 and TRBJ2-7, with 8 bases lining up with TRBD2. The CDR3 DNA reads TGTGCCAGCTCGGGCGGGGGGAATCTCGAGCAGTACTTC. This translates into CASSGGGNLEQYF.